This is a list of T cell receptor beta chains from one sample in a study of tumor and adjacent non-tumor tissue in lung cancer. TCRdb re-called the multiplex PCR reads through MiXCR, storing one row per CDR3 protein. Among roughly 82,000 distinct CDR3 sequences, 75% to 85% were seen once, and the ten largest hold about a fifth. The sample was distant non-tumor lung tissue. These TCRs come from a woman aged 50 to 60 with non-small cell lung cancer. The CDR3 runs from the conserved cysteine through the conserved F or W. A D gene is named only where the DNA matches it firmly. Clone sizes are given selectively: once, few, many, or a class where the clone is expanded.

clone size	V gene	D gene	J gene	CDR3 protein	CDR3 DNA
-	TRBV6-5	TRBD1	TRBJ2-2	CASGDPTGGVNGELFF	TGTGCCAGCGGAGACCCCACAGGGGGCGTTAACGGGGAGCTGTTTTTT
many	TRBV20-1	-	TRBJ2-5	CSALVPGGETQYF	TGCAGTGCTCTAGTCCCAGGTGGAGAGACCCAGTACTTC
once	TRBV6-1	TRBD1	TRBJ2-3	CASRAGQGGLETQYF	TGTGCCAGCAGGGCAGGACAGGGGGGGTTAGAAACGCAGTATTTT
many	TRBV4-1	TRBD1	TRBJ1-3	CASSHRGQENTIYF	TGCGCCAGCAGCCATAGGGGACAGGAAAACACCATATATTTT
-	TRBV29-1	-	TRBJ1-1	CMSTADGTEAFF	TGCATGTCGACGGCCGATGGCACTGAAGCTTTCTTT
many	TRBV20-1	-	TRBJ1-4	CSAPIGGGEKLFF	TGCAGTGCCCCCATAGGCGGTGGTGAAAAACTGTTTTTT
-	TRBV29-1	-	TRBJ2-5	CSVEDRYSKTRGWETQYF	TGCAGCGTTGAGGATCGATATTCTAAAACAAGGGGCTGGGAGACCCAGTACTTC
-	TRBV29-1	TRBD1	TRBJ1-1	CSVGGGQDSTEAFF	TGCAGTGTTGGGGGGGGACAGGACAGTACTGAAGCTTTCTTT
-	TRBV12-3/TRBV12-4	-	TRBJ2-2	CASSRHLSVTGALFF	TGTGCCAGCTCACGTCATTTGTCCGTCACCGGGGCGCTGTTTTTT
few	TRBV18	TRBD2	TRBJ2-3	CASSEGGPRDTQYF	TGTGCCAGCTCGGAGGGAGGGCCTCGAGATACGCAGTATTTT
many	TRBV6-6	TRBD1	TRBJ1-1	CASSDPGQGVTEAFF	TGTGCCAGCAGTGATCCGGGACAGGGAGTAACTGAAGCTTTCTTT
-	TRBV29-1	-	TRBJ2-1	CNVEDSEGWSSYNEQFF	TGCAACGTTGAAGATTCCGAGGGCTGGAGCTCCTACAATGAGCAGTTCTTC
many	TRBV11-2	-	TRBJ2-3	CASSLGSFSTDTQYF	TGTGCCAGCAGCTTAGGTTCATTTAGCACAGATACGCAGTATTTT
-	TRBV5-1	TRBD2	TRBJ2-3	CASSLATSGVDTQYF	TGCGCCAGCAGCCTGGCCACTAGCGGGGTAGATACGCAGTATTTT
-	TRBV10-1	-	TRBJ2-1	CASYATPSWEQFF	TGCGCCAGCTATGCGACCCCTTCGTGGGAGCAGTTCTTC
-	TRBV7-3	TRBD1	TRBJ2-3	CVSSPGQANTDTQYF	TGTGTCAGCAGCCCCGGACAGGCAAACACAGATACACAGTATTTT
-	TRBV5-1	-	TRBJ1-5	CASGLGTLDSIQPQHF	TGCGCCAGCGGCTTAGGGACTCTCGATAGCATTCAGCCCCAGCATTTT
few	TRBV24-1	TRBD1	TRBJ2-7	CATGDAGTGASIYEQYF	TGTGCCACCGGTGATGCCGGGACAGGGGCCTCCATCTACGAGCAGTACTTC
-	TRBV28	-	TRBJ2-3	CASRIGGVITDTQYF	TGTGCCAGCAGGATCGGGGGAGTCATAACAGATACGCAGTATTTT
-	TRBV6-5	-	TRBJ2-7	CASTREGSSYEQYF	TGTGCCAGCACCCGAGAGGGTTCCTCCTACGAGCAGTACTTC
once	TRBV4-1	-	TRBJ2-7	CASGQPGTNPYEQYF	TGCGCCAGCGGCCAACCCGGGACGAACCCCTACGAGCAGTACTTT
-	TRBV10-1	-	TRBJ2-7	CTSSESTGRVGYEQYF	TGCACCAGCAGTGAGTCGACGGGGCGCGTGGGCTACGAACAGTACTTC
-	TRBV6-5	TRBD1	TRBJ2-4	CTGSYRGYF	TGTACCGGCAGTTACAGGGGGTACTTC
once	TRBV7-6	TRBD2	TRBJ2-5	CANSLVLAGAETQYF	TGCGCCAACAGCTTAGTACTAGCGGGTGCGGAGACCCAGTACTTC
-	TRBV29-1	-	TRBJ2-1	CSVEGFGWVTSYNVQFF	TGCAGCGTTGAAGGGTTCGGCTGGGTAACCTCCTACAATGTACAGTTCTTC
many	TRBV28	-	TRBJ2-7	CASSPTDSYEQYF	TGTGCCAGCAGTCCGACAGACTCCTACGAGCAGTACTTC
-	TRBV9	TRBD2	TRBJ2-7	CASSVASGTYEQYF	TGTGCCAGCAGCGTGGCTAGCGGTACCTACGAGCAGTACTTC
-	TRBV6-6	-	TRBJ2-2	CASSSRKETGELFF	TGTGCCAGCTCCAGCAGGAAGGAAACCGGGGAGCTGTTTTTT
-	TRBV12-3/TRBV12-4	-	TRBJ1-1	CANSYSPGLNMNTEAFF	TGTGCCAACAGTTATTCCCCGGGACTGAACATGAACACTGAAGCTTTCTTT
-	TRBV6-5	-	TRBJ2-2	CVSCARRPNTGELFF	TGTGTCAGCTGCGCCAGGAGGCCGAATACCGGGGAGCTGTTTTTT
-	TRBV20-1	TRBD2	TRBJ2-1	CSAKAGSSWREGRRQFF	TGCAGTGCTAAAGCTGGGAGTAGTTGGCGGGAGGGCCGGAGGCAGTTCTTC
-	TRBV10-3	TRBD2	TRBJ2-5	CAISIAGSRETQYF	TGTGCCATCAGTATAGCGGGATCCCGAGAGACCCAGTACTTT
-	TRBV30	-	TRBJ1-1	CTWSHGGNTEAFF	TGTACCTGGAGTCATGGTGGGAACACTGAAGCTTTCTTT
many	TRBV24-1	-	TRBJ2-1	CATSDSGFRSSYNEQFF	TGTGCCACCAGTGATTCGGGATTCCGAAGCTCCTACAATGAGCAGTTCTTC
-	TRBV29-1	-	TRBJ1-1	CSGGRCGTEAFF	TGCAGCGGGGGACGGTGCGGGACTGAAGCTTTCTTT
-	TRBV4-2	TRBD2	TRBJ2-2	CASSIAGTRNIGELFF	TGTGCCAGCAGCATAGCCGGGACTAGAAACATCGGGGAGCTGTTTTTT
-	TRBV10-3	TRBD1	TRBJ2-5	CVIRPGQIQETQYF	TGTGTCATCAGGCCGGGACAGATCCAAGAGACCCAGTATTTC
-	TRBV28	-	TRBJ2-1	CASRTTEEPSYNEQFF	TGTGCTAGCAGAACCACAGAGGAGCCTTCCTACAATGAGCAGTTCTTC
-	TRBV11-1	-	TRBJ1-2	CASSLTQGSQYGHTF	TGTGCCAGCAGCTTAACTCAGGGATCGCAATATGGCCACACCTTC
once	TRBV11-2	-	TRBJ2-2	CASGDVTGELFF	TGTGCCAGCGGTGATGTCACCGGGGAGCTGTTTTTT
-	TRBV12-3/TRBV12-4	TRBD1	TRBJ1-1	CASSSRDRGNTEAFF	TGTGCCAGCAGTTCGCGGGACAGGGGTAACACTGAAGCTTTCTTT
-	TRBV6-5	-	TRBJ1-2	CAGMAGINYGYTF	TGTGCCGGCATGGCCGGGATAAACTATGGCTACACCTTC
-	TRBV6-2/TRBV6-3	-	TRBJ2-1	CASTIAAGGEQFF	TGTGCCAGCACCATAGCAGCAGGGGGGGAGCAGTTCTTC
-	TRBV13	-	TRBJ2-3	CAIGLSVVGTQYF	TGTGCCATCGGCTTATCGGTTGTGGGTACGCAGTATTTT
few	TRBV5-6	-	TRBJ2-2	CASSTSTSVIGELFF	TGTGCCAGCAGCACTAGCACGTCGGTCATTGGGGAGCTGTTTTTT
-	TRBV6-6	-	TRBJ2-5	CASNPPVLAGGLETQYF	TGTGCCAGCAACCCCCCGGTACTAGCAGGAGGGCTGGAGACCCAGTACTTC
once	TRBV6-5	TRBD2	TRBJ2-1	CASRRAGVINGQFF	TGTGCCAGCAGACGAGCGGGAGTAATCAATGGTCAGTTCTTC
-	TRBV4-1	-	TRBJ2-5	CASSHGVQEIQYF	TGCGCCAGCAGCCACGGAGTACAAGAGATCCAGTACTTC